A single sample is the source of the 3 T cell receptor beta chains below, sequenced in a study of T cells expressing NK-cell markers (dated by TCRdb to between 2020 and 2021). The method behind the library was 5' RACE. The data were produced on an Illumina HiSeq 2000. Following TCRdb reprocessing, every CDR3 protein sequence forms one entry, and DNA is not provided. This sample's listing comprises approximately 150,000 distinct CDR3 sequences. The ten top clones hold less than 15% of the sample. The sample consisted of blood T cells: a sorted CD56 or NKG2C T cell subset, CD4+ or CD8+ T cells, or bulk PBMC T cells (not recorded which). The receptors originated from a man in his late teens or twenties in good health. Donor details come from another sample of the same person, matched by shared clones.

The V gene is TRBV12-3 or TRBV12-4, the J gene TRBJ2-3; the D call of TRBD2 rests on TCRdb alone, since no DNA is present to check it. CDR3 length: 16 amino acids. CDR3: CASRTTSGGGTDTQYF.

This rearrangement joins TRBV27 to TRBJ2-3; there is no DNA to check the TCRdb D call of TRBD2. The CDR3 consists of 16 residues. Germline V gene lookup returns CDR1 MNHEY and CDR2 SMNVEV (reference sequence). The chain's CDR3 is CASSFLGASSTDTQYF.

The chain has TRBV29-1 and TRBJ1-1; absent DNA, TCRdb's TRBD1 call cannot be checked. The V gene's germline CDR1 is SQVTM and CDR2 ANQGSEA. This CDR3 spans 15 amino acids. This chain's CDR3 is CSVLVSGGMNTEAFF.